Presented here are 23 T cell receptor beta chains from one specimen sequenced in a study of cytomegalovirus exposure and HLA in healthy donors. 13 Jbeta primers and 60 Vbeta primers were used for the PCR. The protocol was immunoSEQ multiplex PCR, while the TCRdb copy is restricted to in-frame clones and leaves out a portion. The table shows 200,000 to 250,000 clones, with around four fifths occurring only once. The sequenced sample consisted of PBMCs. The receptors here all came from a male donor in good health and CMV-seronegative.

V gene TRBV19 combines with J gene TRBJ1-5, with 7 bases aligning to TRBD1. CDR1 and CDR2 (germline): LNHDA, SQIVND (reference sequence). This CDR3 is 15 amino acids long. V lost 5 bases to trimming and J lost 7 bases; unmatched junction nucleotides: 11. As DNA, the CDR3 is TGTGCCAGTAGTCCCGGACAGGATGAACGGCAGCCCCAGCATTTT. Protein: CASSPGQDERQPQHF. Full variable domain (outside the CDR3, taken from reference TRBV19 and TRBJ1-5): DGGITQSPKYLFRKEGQNVTLSCEQNLNHDAMYWYRQDPGQGLRLIYYSQIVNDFQKGDIAEGYSVSREKKESFPLTVTSAQKNPTAFYLCASSPGQDERQPQHFGDGTRLSIL.

V gene TRBV28 combines with J gene TRBJ2-3, with 8 bases aligning to TRBD2. Germline assignment: CDR1 MDHEN and CDR2 SYDVKM. The V gene end was trimmed by 3 bases and the J gene end by 4 bases; junction bases not matched to a gene: 6. The CDR3 spans 15 residues. The CDR3, as DNA: TGTGCCAGCAGTTTTACTAGCGGAGTGGCAGATACGCAGTATTTT. Encoded protein: CASSFTSGVADTQYF.

V is TRBV9 and J is TRBJ2-3; 12 nucleotides match TRBD2. Trimming cost V 4 bases and J 4 bases; bases outside gene matches: 10. The V gene's germline CDR1 is SGDLS and CDR2 YYNGEE. The CDR3 is 17 residues long. CDR3 loop: CASSTRTSGVGADTQYF. CDR3 bases: TGTGCCAGCAGCACCCGGACTAGCGGGGTGGGGGCAGATACGCAGTATTTT.

Worth noting for this clone: The conserved final phenylalanine or tryptophan is absent from the CDR3, which likely points to a read error. In nucleotides, the CDR3 is TGTGCCAGCAGTGTACAGGGGCTCACTGAAGCTTTCCTT. Translated: CASSVQGLTEAFL. This chain links TRBV7-2 with TRBJ1-1, with TRBD1 matching 7 bases. Germline V gene sequence: CDR1 SGHTA, CDR2 FQGNSA. The CDR3 covers 13 residues. Losses at the gene ends were 6 bases for V and 4 bases for J; bases not matched to a gene: 5.

This chain uses TRBV6-6 with TRBJ2-5; D remains unclear. This CDR3 comprises 12 residues. Germline V gene lookup returns CDR1 MNHNY and CDR2 SVGAGI (reference sequence). V lost 5 bases, J lost 5 bases, and 9 bases lay in between. The CDR3 sequence: CASSPNRETQYF. The DNA for the CDR3 is TGTGCCAGCAGTCCTAACCGTGAGACCCAGTACTTC.

The chain links TRBV2 to TRBJ2-2; 11 bases are a match to TRBD1. V lost 6 bases to trimming and J lost 6 bases; unmatched junction nucleotides: 6. The germline V gene has CDR1 SNHLY and CDR2 FYNNEI. The CDR3 totals 15 residues. The CDR3 is CASSLGQGEPGELFF. The CDR3 DNA is TGTGCCAGCAGCTTGGGACAGGGGGAGCCCGGGGAGCTGTTTTTT. Based on the CDR3 plus reference TRBV2 and TRBJ2-2, the full variable domain is EPEVTQTPSHQVTQMGQEVILRCVPISNHLYFYWYRQILGQKVEFLVSFYNNEISEKSEIFDDQFSVERPDGSNFTLKIRSTKLEDSAMYFCASSLGQGEPGELFFGEGSRLTVL.

The rearrangement joins TRBV18 to TRBJ2-1, with 7 bases that match TRBD1. Germline lookup yields CDR1 KGHSH and CDR2 LQKENI. J was trimmed by 5 bases and V by 1 base; bases with no gene match: 8. This CDR3 contains 16 residues. The CDR3 loop reads CASSPRRTGGNNEQFF. The CDR3 coding sequence is TGTGCCAGCTCACCACGCAGGACAGGTGGAAACAATGAGCAGTTCTTC.

This chain joins TRBV6-6 and TRBJ2-7; 7 positions match TRBD1. The junction had 7 bases not matched to a gene; V was cut back by 2 bases and J by 3 bases. The germline CDR1 and CDR2 sequences are MNHNY and SVGAGI (reference sequence). CDR3 length: 15 residues. CDR3 DNA: TGTGCCAGCAGTTACAGACGACAGGGACACTACGAGCAGTACTTC. Its protein product is CASSYRRQGHYEQYF.

V gene TRBV27 combines with J gene TRBJ1-3; D might be TRBD1 (5 bases). CDR3 length equals 15 residues. CDR1 MNHEY and CDR2 SMNVEV come from the germline V gene (reference sequence). The germline V and J ends were trimmed by 2 bases and 4 bases, with 12 bases remaining between them. This CDR3 reads CASSLGSGRGNTIYF. Written as DNA, the CDR3 is TGTGCCAGCAGTTTAGGATCAGGGCGAGGAAACACCATATATTTT.

A few counts support this clone. This chain joins TRBV15 and TRBJ2-5; tentatively, D is TRBD2 (7 bases). Germline values: CDR1 LNHNV, CDR2 YYDKDF (reference sequence). Trimming removed 3 bases from V and 0 bases from J, with 17 bases in between. The CDR3 length is 17 residues. CDR3 nucleotides: TGTGCCACCAGCAGTCGTGGGGGGGCGGGAGACCAAGAGACCCAGTACTTC. Encoded protein: CATSSRGGAGDQETQYF.

CDR3 DNA sequence: TGTGCCAGCAGCTTTTCAGACACAGATACGCAGTATTTT. Its protein is CASSFSDTDTQYF. The rearrangement joins TRBV5-4 to TRBJ2-3; no definite D call. The CDR3 has 13 amino acids. V lost 2 bases, J lost 2 bases, and 6 bases lay in between. Germline CDR1 and CDR2: SGHNT and YYREEE (reference sequence). The whole variable domain, remainder taken from reference TRBV5-4 and TRBJ2-3, is ETGVTQSPTHLIKTRGQQVTLRCSSQSGHNTVSWYQQALGQGPQFIFQYYREEENGRGNFPPRFSGLQFPNYSSELNVNALELDDSALYLCASSFSDTDTQYFGPGTRLTVL.

The J gene is TRBJ2-5, the V gene TRBV5-1; D may be TRBD2 (6 bases). Germline V gene sequence: CDR1 SGHRS, CDR2 YFSETQ. The CDR3 is 16 residues long. V gave up 0 bases and J gave up 5 bases, with 17 bases separating them. The CDR3 reads CASSLVVGRRAETQYF. The CDR3 DNA sequence: TGCGCCAGCAGCTTGGTAGTTGGGCGGAGGGCGGAGACCCAGTACTTC.

J is TRBJ2-5 and V is TRBV7-9, with TRBD1 matching 11 bases. This CDR3 has 15 amino acids. The germline V gene has CDR1 SEHNR and CDR2 FQNEAQ (reference sequence). The V segment lost 4 bases and the J segment 5 bases; nucleotides outside the gene matches: 6. CDR3 sequence (DNA): TGTGCCAGCAGCTCGCCCCGGGACAGGGGGGAGACCCAGTACTTC. Its translation is CASSSPRDRGETQYF.

CDR3 in amino acids: CASSRGSGRAGETQYF. DNA for the CDR3: TGCGCCAGCAGCCGAGGTAGCGGGAGGGCCGGTGAGACCCAGTACTTC. V is TRBV5-1 and J is TRBJ2-5; 11 bases are a match to TRBD2. The germline V gene has CDR1 SGHRS and CDR2 YFSETQ. Trimming took 4 bases from V and 5 from J; bases not matched to a gene: 10. There are 16 residues in the CDR3. The whole variable domain, remainder taken from reference TRBV5-1 and TRBJ2-5, is KAGVTQTPRYLIKTRGQQVTLSCSPISGHRSVSWYQQTPGQGLQFLFEYFSETQRNKGNFPGRFSGRQFSNSRSEMNVSTLELGDSALYLCASSRGSGRAGETQYFGPGTRLLVL.

Only a few counts were recorded for this clone. The chain recombines TRBV7-9 with TRBJ2-2; TRBD2 aligns across 12 bases. Germline assignment: CDR1 SEHNR and CDR2 FQNEAQ (reference sequence). The CDR3 sequence is 17 residues long. J gave up 5 bases and V 5 bases, and 9 bases lay outside the gene matches. CDR3 nucleotide sequence: TGTGCCAGCAGCGGCCTCCTAGCGGGAGGGGAAACCGGGGAGCTGTTTTTT. Translating gives CASSGLLAGGETGELFF.

The CDR3 region is CASSQGTNAFNEQYF. DNA of the CDR3: TGTGCCAGCAGCCAAGGGACTAACGCCTTCAACGAGCAGTACTTC. V and J are TRBV5-8 and TRBJ2-7; 7 nucleotides align to TRBD2. Germline-derived CDR1 and CDR2 are SGHTS and YDEGEE. The CDR3 consists of 15 residues. V was clipped by 4 bases and J by 5 bases; unmatched bases: 12.

The chain couples TRBV6-5 to TRBJ2-3; weak D call: TRBD1 (5 bases). V gave up 0 bases and J gave up 10 bases, with 14 bases separating them. Looked up from germline, CDR1 is MNHEY and CDR2 is SVGAGI. This CDR3 has 14 amino acids. CDR3 amino acids: CASSYSSRAEAQYF. CDR3 DNA: TGTGCCAGCAGTTACTCCTCCAGGGCAGAGGCGCAGTATTTT.

Only a few counts were recorded for this clone. V and J are TRBV4-2 and TRBJ2-2; 11 nucleotides align to TRBD2. This CDR3 has 18 amino acids. The J segment lost 5 bases and the V segment lost 1 base, leaving 9 bases of the junction unmatched. Germline V lookup: CDR1 LGHNA, CDR2 YNFKEQ. As DNA, the CDR3 is TGTGCCAGCAGCCAAGGGGGACTAGCGGCCTGGTTGACCGGGGAGCTGTTTTTT. Translated: CASSQGGLAAWLTGELFF.

This clone was counted once. This chain links TRBV5-1 with TRBJ2-7; 9 bases are a match to TRBD2. Looked up from germline, CDR1 is SGHRS and CDR2 is YFSETQ. CDR3 length: 13 residues. With V trimmed by 4 bases and J by 4 bases, 3 bases remained unmatched. CDR3 nucleotides: TGCGCCAGCAGCCCTGGACTAGCGTACGAGCAGTACTTC. It is translated as CASSPGLAYEQYF.

This clone has a handful of counts. The rearrangement links TRBV2 to TRBJ1-5; 10 bases line up with TRBD1. This CDR3 is 16 amino acids long. V gave up 6 bases and J gave up 0 bases; unmatched junction bases: 5. Germline V CDR1 and CDR2: SNHLY, FYNNEI. The CDR3 spells CASRRDRGLSNQPQHF. The DNA of the CDR3 is TGTGCCAGCAGGAGGGACAGGGGACTTAGCAATCAGCCCCAGCATTTT.

The V and J genes are TRBV6-1 and TRBJ1-1; 9 bases fit TRBD1. J was trimmed by 2 bases and V by 6 bases; bases with no gene match: 7. Germline V gene lookup returns CDR1 MNHNS and CDR2 SASEGT. The CDR3 runs to 15 residues. CDR3 region: CASSPGQGVNTEAFF. The CDR3 DNA reads as TGTGCCAGCAGCCCGGGACAGGGCGTAAACACTGAAGCTTTCTTT.

The chain employs TRBV27 and TRBJ2-1, with 11 nucleotides matching TRBD2. V shed 7 bases, J shed 9 bases, and the junction held 20 bases outside the gene matches. This CDR3 contains 18 residues. Germline CDR1 reads MNHEY; CDR2 reads SMNVEV (reference sequence). CDR3 sequence: CASTTSPTSGVWLGEQFF. CDR3 DNA sequence: TGTGCCAGCACTACAAGTCCGACTAGCGGGGTGTGGTTGGGTGAGCAGTTCTTC.

This rearrangement joins TRBV30 to TRBJ2-1, with D unresolved. V lost 0 bases, J lost 9 bases, and 9 bases lay in between. Germline values: CDR1 GTSNPN, CDR2 SVGIG (reference sequence). CDR3 length equals 12 residues. This chain's CDR3 is CAWSVLAPEQFF. CDR3 coding DNA: TGTGCCTGGAGTGTACTCGCACCTGAGCAGTTCTTC.